This is a list of T cell receptor beta chains from one sample in a study of blood T cells in healthy people across ages. TCRdb processed the 5' RACE reads anew with MiXCR; each CDR3 protein has one entry. The sample lists 850,000 or so distinct CDR3 sequences, 25% to 35% seen once, with 17% in the top ten. Material for sequencing was blood. Receptors originate from a woman older than 75 in good health. Each CDR3 is given with its conserved first and last residue. Fields, in order: J gene, V gene, D gene, clone size, CDR3 DNA, CDR3 protein. D genes are given only for firm matches. A row's size may be missing; if present it is once, few, many or a size class.

j_gene: TRBJ2-6
v_gene: TRBV4-3
d_gene: .
abundance: many
CDR3nt: TGCGCCAGCAGCCAAGATCTAGGGGTTGGGGCCAACGTCCTGACTTTC
CDR3aa: CASSQDLGVGANVLTF

j_gene: TRBJ2-7
v_gene: TRBV5-1
d_gene: TRBD1
abundance: .
CDR3nt: TGCGCCAGCAGCTCGAACGTCGGACAGGGGGCCCGCGAGCAGTACTTC
CDR3aa: CASSSNVGQGAREQYF

j_gene: TRBJ2-1
v_gene: TRBV7-2
d_gene: .
abundance: many
CDR3nt: TGTGCCAGCAGCTTAAGATCAGGGTCCTCCTACAATGAGCAGTTCTTC
CDR3aa: CASSLRSGSSYNEQFF

j_gene: TRBJ2-7
v_gene: TRBV7-2
d_gene: .
abundance: few
CDR3nt: TGTGCCAGCAGCTTAGCCCTCAGCGCCTACGAGCAGTACTTC
CDR3aa: CASSLALSAYEQYF

j_gene: TRBJ2-6
v_gene: TRBV6-2/TRBV6-3
d_gene: .
abundance: many
CDR3nt: TGTGCCAGCAGTTTCAGGGCCCTCCTCTCTGGGGCCAACGTCCTGACTTTC
CDR3aa: CASSFRALLSGANVLTF

j_gene: TRBJ2-1
v_gene: TRBV6-1
d_gene: .
abundance: .
CDR3nt: TGTGCCAGCAGCCCCCGCGGGGGCGCCGGCGATGAGCAGTTCTTC
CDR3aa: CASSPRGGAGDEQFF

j_gene: TRBJ1-2
v_gene: TRBV7-2
d_gene: TRBD1
abundance: many
CDR3nt: TGTGCCAGCAGCTTAGGGGGGACAGTAAAAGTCTATGGCTACACCTTC
CDR3aa: CASSLGGTVKVYGYTF

j_gene: TRBJ2-1
v_gene: TRBV2
d_gene: .
abundance: .
CDR3nt: TGTGCCAGCAGTGAGTGCAATGAGCAGTTCTTC
CDR3aa: CASSECNEQFF

j_gene: TRBJ2-3
v_gene: TRBV4-1
d_gene: TRBD2
abundance: once
CDR3nt: TGCGCCAGCAGCGAGGAAGGGGCTAGCGGGACAGATACGCAGTATTTT
CDR3aa: CASSEEGASGTDTQYF

j_gene: TRBJ2-5
v_gene: TRBV9
d_gene: .
abundance: few
CDR3nt: TGTGCCAGCAGCGTAGATGGGGTCAACCAAGAGACCCAGTACTTC
CDR3aa: CASSVDGVNQETQYF

j_gene: TRBJ2-5
v_gene: TRBV24-1
d_gene: TRBD2
abundance: many
CDR3nt: TGTGCCACCAGTGATTGGGCTAGCGGGCAAGAGACCCAGTACTTC
CDR3aa: CATSDWASGQETQYF

j_gene: TRBJ2-3
v_gene: TRBV29-1
d_gene: TRBD2
abundance: many
CDR3nt: TGCAGCCTAAGCACCCCTAGCGGGGGGGTAGATACGCAGTATTTT
CDR3aa: CSLSTPSGGVDTQYF

j_gene: TRBJ2-7
v_gene: TRBV6-5
d_gene: TRBD2
abundance: .
CDR3nt: TGTGCCAGCAGTTACGACGGGACTAGCGGCTTCTACGAGCAGTACTTC
CDR3aa: CASSYDGTSGFYEQYF

j_gene: TRBJ2-5
v_gene: TRBV15
d_gene: TRBD2
abundance: .
CDR3nt: TGTGCCACCAGCAGAGGGACTAGATTTGAGCGGTACTTC
CDR3aa: CATSRGTRFERYF

j_gene: TRBJ2-5
v_gene: TRBV3-1
d_gene: TRBD1
abundance: many
CDR3nt: TGTGCCAGCAGTGTTAGACAGGGGGTGGAGACCCAGTACTTC
CDR3aa: CASSVRQGVETQYF

j_gene: TRBJ2-7
v_gene: TRBV7-2
d_gene: TRBD1
abundance: many
CDR3nt: TGTGCCAGCAGCCCCGGTGGGACAGGGGAGGGCTACGAGCAGTACTTC
CDR3aa: CASSPGGTGEGYEQYF

j_gene: TRBJ1-1
v_gene: TRBV20-1
d_gene: .
abundance: .
CDR3nt: TGCAGTGCTGGGGCGGCGGGGGCTGGAAACACTGAAGCTTTCTTT
CDR3aa: CSAGAAGAGNTEAFF

j_gene: TRBJ1-4
v_gene: TRBV7-2
d_gene: TRBD1
abundance: few
CDR3nt: TGTGCCAGCAGCCAGGGGGCCGGGGAAAAACTGTTTTTT
CDR3aa: CASSQGAGEKLFF

j_gene: TRBJ1-1
v_gene: TRBV7-9
d_gene: TRBD1
abundance: .
CDR3nt: TGTGCCAGCAGACAGGGGGCAGTGAACACTGAAGCTTTCTTT
CDR3aa: CASRQGAVNTEAFF

j_gene: TRBJ2-2
v_gene: TRBV6-1
d_gene: TRBD1
abundance: .
CDR3nt: TGTGCCAGCAGAGAAAAACAGGGGGGCACCGGGGAGCTGTTTTTT
CDR3aa: CASREKQGGTGELFF

j_gene: TRBJ2-3
v_gene: TRBV7-2
d_gene: .
abundance: many
CDR3nt: TGTGCCAGCAGCTTGTTCCCCCTCCCCACGCATACGCAGTATTTT
CDR3aa: CASSLFPLPTHTQYF

j_gene: TRBJ2-5
v_gene: TRBV6-6
d_gene: TRBD2
abundance: many
CDR3nt: TGTGCCAGCAGACGGACTAGCGGGGGGCAAGAGACCCAGTACTTC
CDR3aa: CASRRTSGGQETQYF

j_gene: TRBJ2-3
v_gene: TRBV20-1
d_gene: .
abundance: many
CDR3nt: TGCAGTGCTAGAGGACCCTTTAGCACAGATACGCAGTATTTT
CDR3aa: CSARGPFSTDTQYF

j_gene: TRBJ1-2
v_gene: TRBV12-3/TRBV12-4
d_gene: .
abundance: many
CDR3nt: TGTGCCAGCAGTTTACTCCCAGGCACTGTTGGCTACACCTTC
CDR3aa: CASSLLPGTVGYTF

j_gene: TRBJ1-2
v_gene: TRBV5-1
d_gene: .
abundance: many
CDR3nt: TGCGCCAGCAGCTTGGCCCCCATGGTAGAATTGGGCTACACCTTC
CDR3aa: CASSLAPMVELGYTF

j_gene: TRBJ2-1
v_gene: TRBV7-9
d_gene: .
abundance: .
CDR3nt: TGTGCCAGCAGCTTAGTTGCGCTCTCCTACAATGAGCAGTTCTTC
CDR3aa: CASSLVALSYNEQFF

j_gene: TRBJ1-3
v_gene: TRBV6-2/TRBV6-3
d_gene: TRBD1
abundance: .
CDR3nt: TGTGCCAGCAGTTTCGATGGACAGGCCTCCCAGGGCCTCTCTGGAAACACCATATATTTT
CDR3aa: CASSFDGQASQGLSGNTIYF

j_gene: TRBJ1-6
v_gene: TRBV18
d_gene: TRBD1
abundance: .
CDR3nt: TGTGCCAGCTCACCGAGACAGGGGCTTAATTCACCCCTCCACTTT
CDR3aa: CASSPRQGLNSPLHF

j_gene: TRBJ1-2
v_gene: TRBV12-3/TRBV12-4
d_gene: TRBD1
abundance: many
CDR3nt: TGTGCCAGCACCCTCCTCGGACAGGCTCGCGGCTACACCTTC
CDR3aa: CASTLLGQARGYTF

j_gene: TRBJ1-1
v_gene: TRBV20-1
d_gene: .
abundance: many
CDR3nt: TGCAGTGCTAGAGAGCAGGAGAACACTGAAGCTTTCTTT
CDR3aa: CSAREQENTEAFF